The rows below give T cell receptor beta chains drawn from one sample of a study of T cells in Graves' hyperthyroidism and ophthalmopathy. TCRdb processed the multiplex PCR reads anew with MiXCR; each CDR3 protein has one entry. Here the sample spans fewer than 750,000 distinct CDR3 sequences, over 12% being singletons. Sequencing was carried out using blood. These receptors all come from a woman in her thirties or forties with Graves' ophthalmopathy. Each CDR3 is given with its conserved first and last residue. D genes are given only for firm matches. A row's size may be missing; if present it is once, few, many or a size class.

CDR3aa: CASSPGLEGTQYF
CDR3nt: TGTGCCAGCTCACCGGGACTAGAAGGGACCCAGTACTTC
abundance: many
v_gene: TRBV18
j_gene: TRBJ2-5
d_gene: TRBD2

CDR3aa: CASSPAVSGNTIYF
CDR3nt: TGTGCCAGCAGCCCGGCGGTCTCTGGAAACACCATATATTTT
abundance: many
v_gene: TRBV6-2/TRBV6-3
j_gene: TRBJ1-3
d_gene: .

CDR3aa: CASTRLSGNTIYF
CDR3nt: TGTGCCAGCACGAGGCTGTCTGGAAACACCATATATTTT
abundance: few
v_gene: TRBV6-1
j_gene: TRBJ1-3
d_gene: .

CDR3aa: CASSPRVGWDEQYF
CDR3nt: TGTGCCAGCAGCCCCCGGGTGGGGTGGGACGAGCAGTACTTC
abundance: many
v_gene: TRBV27
j_gene: TRBJ2-7
d_gene: .

CDR3aa: CASSQDDGRAGRETQYF
CDR3nt: TGCGCCAGCAGCCAAGATGACGGGAGGGCCGGTCGGGAGACCCAGTACTTC
abundance: many
v_gene: TRBV4-1
j_gene: TRBJ2-5
d_gene: TRBD2

CDR3aa: CASSFGASGSEEQYF
CDR3nt: TGTGCCAGCAGCTTCGGGGCTAGCGGGAGCGAAGAGCAGTACTTC
abundance: many
v_gene: TRBV7-2
j_gene: TRBJ2-7
d_gene: TRBD2

CDR3aa: CASSYSYVTDMGGYTF
CDR3nt: TGTGCCAGCAGTTACTCGTACGTCACCGACATGGGAGGCTACACCTTC
abundance: many
v_gene: TRBV6-5
j_gene: TRBJ1-2
d_gene: .

CDR3aa: CASSQDSGQASYGYTF
CDR3nt: TGCGCCAGCAGCCAAGATTCGGGACAGGCTAGCTATGGCTACACCTTC
abundance: many
v_gene: TRBV4-1
j_gene: TRBJ1-2
d_gene: TRBD1

CDR3aa: CASSESRGVGYGYTF
CDR3nt: TGTGCCAGCAGTGAAAGCCGCGGGGTTGGTTATGGCTACACCTTC
abundance: .
v_gene: TRBV6-1
j_gene: TRBJ1-2
d_gene: .

CDR3aa: CASQLDDQETQYF
CDR3nt: TGTGCCAGCCAACTAGACGACCAAGAGACCCAGTACTTC
abundance: many
v_gene: TRBV6-1
j_gene: TRBJ2-5
d_gene: .

CDR3aa: CSATRGSGNTIYF
CDR3nt: TGCAGTGCTACCCGCGGGTCTGGAAACACCATATATTTT
abundance: .
v_gene: TRBV20-1
j_gene: TRBJ1-3
d_gene: .

CDR3aa: CASSFSTGQGAVNEQYF
CDR3nt: TGTGCCAGCAGTTTCTCGACCGGACAGGGGGCTGTGAACGAGCAGTACTTC
abundance: .
v_gene: TRBV6-5
j_gene: TRBJ2-7
d_gene: TRBD1

CDR3aa: CASSQAPGQGTETRTGELFF
CDR3nt: TGCGCCAGCAGCCAGGCTCCGGGACAGGGAACGGAAACCAGGACCGGGGAGCTGTTTTTT
abundance: .
v_gene: TRBV4-1
j_gene: TRBJ2-2
d_gene: TRBD1

CDR3aa: CASSETGARGYTF
CDR3nt: TGTGCCAGCAGTGAGACCGGTGCGCGAGGCTACACCTTC
abundance: few
v_gene: TRBV2
j_gene: TRBJ1-2
d_gene: .

CDR3aa: CASSDAGRQDEAFF
CDR3nt: TGTGCCAGCAGTGATGCAGGGCGCCAGGATGAAGCTTTCTTT
abundance: many
v_gene: TRBV25-1
j_gene: TRBJ1-1
d_gene: .

CDR3aa: CASSLGGRNYEQYF
CDR3nt: TGTGCCAGCAGTTTAGGTGGACGGAACTACGAGCAGTACTTC
abundance: .
v_gene: TRBV12-3/TRBV12-4
j_gene: TRBJ2-7
d_gene: .

CDR3aa: CASTKGQPNTGELFF
CDR3nt: TGTGCCAGCACCAAGGGACAGCCGAACACCGGGGAGCTGTTTTTT
abundance: .
v_gene: TRBV12-3/TRBV12-4
j_gene: TRBJ2-2
d_gene: TRBD1

CDR3aa: CASSFSGEYEQYF
CDR3nt: TGTGCCAGCAGTTTTTCAGGGGAGTACGAGCAGTACTTC
abundance: many
v_gene: TRBV27
j_gene: TRBJ2-7
d_gene: .

CDR3aa: CAISDGAGDDYEQYF
CDR3nt: TGTGCCATCAGTGATGGGGCCGGGGATGATTACGAGCAGTACTTC
abundance: many
v_gene: TRBV10-3
j_gene: TRBJ2-7
d_gene: .

CDR3aa: CAWSDAGELFF
CDR3nt: TGTGCCTGGAGTGACGCCGGGGAGCTGTTTTTT
abundance: many
v_gene: TRBV30
j_gene: TRBJ2-2
d_gene: .

CDR3aa: CASSFQGPTSANIQYF
CDR3nt: TGTGCCAGCAGTTTTCAGGGACCGACTAGCGCAAACATTCAGTACTTC
abundance: many
v_gene: TRBV28
j_gene: TRBJ2-4
d_gene: TRBD2

CDR3aa: CASSYGTPNGGYTF
CDR3nt: TGTGCCAGCAGTTACGGTACACCTAACGGAGGCTACACCTTC
abundance: many
v_gene: TRBV6-5
j_gene: TRBJ1-2
d_gene: .

CDR3aa: CASSWGPGAEAFF
CDR3nt: TGCGCCAGCAGCTGGGGGCCCGGAGCTGAAGCTTTCTTT
abundance: few
v_gene: TRBV5-1
j_gene: TRBJ1-1
d_gene: .

CDR3aa: CASSQDSAIANTGELFF
CDR3nt: TGTGCCAGCAGCCAAGACAGCGCCATCGCGAACACCGGGGAGCTGTTTTTT
abundance: many
v_gene: TRBV4-2
j_gene: TRBJ2-2
d_gene: .

CDR3aa: CSVEAGAYEQYF
CDR3nt: TGCAGCGTTGAGGCGGGGGCCTACGAGCAGTACTTC
abundance: few
v_gene: TRBV29-1
j_gene: TRBJ2-7
d_gene: TRBD2

CDR3aa: CSASGRGDEQYF
CDR3nt: TGCAGTGCTAGCGGGAGAGGGGACGAGCAGTACTTC
abundance: .
v_gene: TRBV20-1
j_gene: TRBJ2-7
d_gene: .

CDR3aa: CASYAQGETQYF
CDR3nt: TGCGCCAGCTACGCCCAGGGAGAGACCCAGTACTTC
abundance: .
v_gene: TRBV5-1
j_gene: TRBJ2-5
d_gene: .

CDR3aa: CATLGGNTEAFF
CDR3nt: TGTGCCACCCTAGGGGGGAACACTGAAGCTTTCTTT
abundance: many
v_gene: TRBV28
j_gene: TRBJ1-1
d_gene: .

CDR3aa: CASSSPPDGSYEQYF
CDR3nt: TGTGCCAGCAGTTCTCCGCCGGACGGATCCTACGAGCAGTACTTC
abundance: many
v_gene: TRBV6-5
j_gene: TRBJ2-7
d_gene: .

CDR3aa: CASREDIPTGLQETQYF
CDR3nt: TGTGCCAGCAGAGAAGACATCCCGACAGGGCTTCAAGAGACCCAGTACTTC
abundance: few
v_gene: TRBV2
j_gene: TRBJ2-5
d_gene: TRBD1

CDR3aa: CASSLDGVQPQHF
CDR3nt: TGTGCCAGCAGCTTGGACGGGGTCCAGCCCCAGCATTTT
abundance: many
v_gene: TRBV5-4
j_gene: TRBJ1-5
d_gene: .

CDR3aa: CSARDYRVPNEQFF
CDR3nt: TGCAGTGCTAGAGATTACAGGGTCCCAAATGAGCAGTTCTTC
abundance: few
v_gene: TRBV20-1
j_gene: TRBJ2-1
d_gene: .

CDR3aa: CASSRQAGIRTEAFF
CDR3nt: TGTGCCAGCAGCAGACAGGCAGGGATAAGGACTGAAGCTTTCTTT
abundance: .
v_gene: TRBV9
j_gene: TRBJ1-1
d_gene: .

CDR3aa: CASSLARGMADTQYF
CDR3nt: TGTGCCAGCAGTTTAGCTAGGGGGATGGCAGATACGCAGTATTTT
abundance: many
v_gene: TRBV12-3/TRBV12-4
j_gene: TRBJ2-3
d_gene: .

CDR3aa: CASSLKFAENGYTF
CDR3nt: TGTGCCAGCAGTTTAAAGTTCGCAGAAAATGGCTACACCTTC
abundance: few
v_gene: TRBV28
j_gene: TRBJ1-2
d_gene: .

CDR3aa: CAITPGLASGNTIYF
CDR3nt: TGTGCCATCACCCCGGGACTTGCCTCTGGAAACACCATATATTTT
abundance: few
v_gene: TRBV10-3
j_gene: TRBJ1-3
d_gene: .

CDR3aa: CASSYSSGAWETQYF
CDR3nt: TGTGCCAGCAGTTACTCGAGCGGTGCATGGGAGACCCAGTACTTC
abundance: few
v_gene: TRBV6-5
j_gene: TRBJ2-5
d_gene: .

CDR3aa: CASSPNQPRTGELFF
CDR3nt: TGTGCCAGCAGCCCCAATCAGCCTCGTACCGGGGAGCTGTTTTTT
abundance: many
v_gene: TRBV11-3
j_gene: TRBJ2-2
d_gene: .

CDR3aa: CASSLRPPTTASYEQYF
CDR3nt: TGTGCCAGCAGCTTAAGACCTCCTACCACTGCCTCCTACGAGCAGTACTTC
abundance: many
v_gene: TRBV7-2
j_gene: TRBJ2-7
d_gene: .

CDR3aa: CASSFGTSGSNQPQHF
CDR3nt: TGTGCCAGCAGCTTCGGGACTAGCGGCAGCAATCAGCCCCAGCATTTT
abundance: .
v_gene: TRBV5-6
j_gene: TRBJ1-5
d_gene: .

CDR3aa: CASGKAHEQYF
CDR3nt: TGTGCCAGCGGGAAGGCTCACGAGCAGTACTTC
abundance: many
v_gene: TRBV3-1
j_gene: TRBJ2-7
d_gene: .

CDR3aa: CATRPETAGELFF
CDR3nt: TGTGCGACCCGACCCGAGACAGCCGGGGAGCTGTTTTTT
abundance: few
v_gene: TRBV28
j_gene: TRBJ2-2
d_gene: .

CDR3aa: CASTPLGSTNTEAFF
CDR3nt: TGTGCCAGCACCCCGTTGGGGTCTACGAACACTGAAGCTTTCTTT
abundance: many
v_gene: TRBV12-3/TRBV12-4
j_gene: TRBJ1-1
d_gene: .

CDR3aa: CASSQAEGGHQPQHF
CDR3nt: TGTGCCAGCAGCCAAGCAGAAGGGGGACATCAGCCCCAGCATTTT
abundance: many
v_gene: TRBV3-1
j_gene: TRBJ1-5
d_gene: .

CDR3aa: CASSPGLAGVKNIQYF
CDR3nt: TGTGCCAGCAGCCCGGGACTAGCGGGAGTAAAAAACATTCAGTACTTC
abundance: many
v_gene: TRBV7-2
j_gene: TRBJ2-4
d_gene: TRBD2

CDR3aa: CASSYSETGQGYEQYF
CDR3nt: TGTGCCAGCAGTTACTCCGAAACGGGACAGGGCTACGAGCAGTACTTC
abundance: many
v_gene: TRBV6-5
j_gene: TRBJ2-7
d_gene: TRBD1

CDR3aa: CASSWDRGINQPQHF
CDR3nt: TGTGCCAGCAGCTGGGACAGGGGGATCAATCAGCCCCAGCATTTT
abundance: .
v_gene: TRBV7-2
j_gene: TRBJ1-5
d_gene: TRBD1

CDR3aa: CSDRAATQPQHF
CDR3nt: TGCAGCGACCGAGCAGCTACTCAGCCCCAGCATTTT
abundance: many
v_gene: TRBV29-1
j_gene: TRBJ1-5
d_gene: .

CDR3aa: CASSWTAVSNQPQHF
CDR3nt: TGTGCCAGCAGCTGGACAGCTGTTAGCAATCAGCCCCAGCATTTT
abundance: .
v_gene: TRBV12-3/TRBV12-4
j_gene: TRBJ1-5
d_gene: .

CDR3aa: CASSQVRENGRYF
CDR3nt: TGTGCCAGCAGTCAGGTTCGGGAGAATGGGCGGTACTTC
abundance: .
v_gene: TRBV7-8
j_gene: TRBJ2-7
d_gene: .

CDR3aa: CASSLWATGGNTEAFF
CDR3nt: TGCGCCAGCAGCTTGTGGGCCACGGGCGGGAACACTGAAGCTTTCTTT
abundance: .
v_gene: TRBV5-1
j_gene: TRBJ1-1
d_gene: .

CDR3aa: CASNRADYEQYF
CDR3nt: TGTGCCAGCAATCGCGCGGACTACGAGCAGTACTTC
abundance: many
v_gene: TRBV6-2/TRBV6-3
j_gene: TRBJ2-7
d_gene: .

CDR3aa: CAWSVSVSTEAFF
CDR3nt: TGTGCCTGGAGTGTATCGGTCAGCACTGAAGCTTTCTTT
abundance: many
v_gene: TRBV30
j_gene: TRBJ1-1
d_gene: .

CDR3aa: CASSSWGVTSTDTQYF
CDR3nt: TGTGCCAGCAGCTCCTGGGGGGTGACCAGCACAGATACGCAGTATTTT
abundance: .
v_gene: TRBV7-8
j_gene: TRBJ2-3
d_gene: .